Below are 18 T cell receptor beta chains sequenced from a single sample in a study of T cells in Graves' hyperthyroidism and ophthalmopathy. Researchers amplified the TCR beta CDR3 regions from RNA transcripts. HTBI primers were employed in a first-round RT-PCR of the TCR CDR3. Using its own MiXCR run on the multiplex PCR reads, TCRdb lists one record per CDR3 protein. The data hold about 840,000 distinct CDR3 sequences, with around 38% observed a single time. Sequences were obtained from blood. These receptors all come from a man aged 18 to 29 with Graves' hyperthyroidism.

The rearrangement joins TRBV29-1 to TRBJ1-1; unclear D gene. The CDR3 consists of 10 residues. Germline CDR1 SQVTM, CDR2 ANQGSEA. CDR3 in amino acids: CSARRTEAFF. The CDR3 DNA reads TGCAGTGCTAGAAGGACTGAAGCTTTCTTT. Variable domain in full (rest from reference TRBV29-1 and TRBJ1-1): SAVISQKPSRDICQRGTSLTIQCQVDSQVTMMFWYRQQPGQSLTLIATANQGSEATYESGFVIDKFPISRPNLTFSTLTVSNMSPEDSSIYLCSARRTEAFFGQGTRLTVV.

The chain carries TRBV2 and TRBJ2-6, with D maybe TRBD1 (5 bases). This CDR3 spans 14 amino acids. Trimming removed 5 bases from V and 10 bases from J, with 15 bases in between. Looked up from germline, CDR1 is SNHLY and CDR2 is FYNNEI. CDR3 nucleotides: TGTGCCAGCAGTAAAAGGGGCAGCTCGAACGTCCTGACTTTC. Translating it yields CASSKRGSSNVLTF.

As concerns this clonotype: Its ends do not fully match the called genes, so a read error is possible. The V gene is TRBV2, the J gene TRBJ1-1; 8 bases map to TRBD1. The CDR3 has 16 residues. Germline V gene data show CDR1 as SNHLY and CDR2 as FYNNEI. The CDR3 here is CASSESRTGSNTEASF. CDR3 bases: TGTGCCAGCAGTGAATCCCGGACAGGGAGTAACACTGAAGCTTCCTTT. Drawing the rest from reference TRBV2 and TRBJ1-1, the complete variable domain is EPEVTQTPSHQVTQMGQEVILRCVPISNHLYFYWYRQILGQKVEFLVSFYNNEISEKSEIFDDQFSVERPDGSNFTLKIRSTKLEDSAMYFCASSESRTGSNTEASFGQGTRLTVV.

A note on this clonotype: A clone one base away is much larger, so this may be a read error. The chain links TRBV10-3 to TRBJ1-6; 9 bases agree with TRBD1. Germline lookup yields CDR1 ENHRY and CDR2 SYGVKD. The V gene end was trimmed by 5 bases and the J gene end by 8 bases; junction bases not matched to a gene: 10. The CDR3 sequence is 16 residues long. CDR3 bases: TGTGCCATCAGTAATCATGACAGGGGGATGGATTCACCCCTCCACTTT. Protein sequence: CAISNHDRGMDSPLHF.

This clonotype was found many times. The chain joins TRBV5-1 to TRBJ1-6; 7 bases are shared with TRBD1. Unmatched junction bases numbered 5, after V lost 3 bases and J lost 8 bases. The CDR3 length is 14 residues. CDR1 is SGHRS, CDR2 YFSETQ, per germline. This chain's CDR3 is CASSSQGGDSPLHF. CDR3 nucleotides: TGCGCCAGCAGCTCGCAGGGGGGAGATTCACCCCTCCACTTT.

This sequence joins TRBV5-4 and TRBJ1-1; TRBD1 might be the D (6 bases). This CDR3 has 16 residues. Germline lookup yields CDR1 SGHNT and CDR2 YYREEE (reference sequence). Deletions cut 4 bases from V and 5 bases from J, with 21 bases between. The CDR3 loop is CASSPRGGLRQTEAFF. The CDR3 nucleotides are TGTGCCAGCAGCCCGAGGGGGGGGCTTCGGCAGACTGAAGCTTTCTTT.

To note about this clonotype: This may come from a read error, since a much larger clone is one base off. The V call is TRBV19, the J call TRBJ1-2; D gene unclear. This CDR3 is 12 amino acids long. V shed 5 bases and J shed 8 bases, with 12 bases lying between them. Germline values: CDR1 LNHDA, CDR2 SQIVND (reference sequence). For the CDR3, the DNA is TGTGCCAGTAGTGAGAGGGTGGCAGGCTACACCTTC. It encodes CASSERVAGYTF.

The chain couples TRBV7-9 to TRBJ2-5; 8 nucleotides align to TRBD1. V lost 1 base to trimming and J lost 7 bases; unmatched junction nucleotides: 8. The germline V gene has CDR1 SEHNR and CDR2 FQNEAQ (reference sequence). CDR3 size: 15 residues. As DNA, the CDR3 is TGTGCCAGCAGCTTAGGTATTGGAGGGACAGGGACCCAGTACTTC. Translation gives CASSLGIGGTGTQYF.

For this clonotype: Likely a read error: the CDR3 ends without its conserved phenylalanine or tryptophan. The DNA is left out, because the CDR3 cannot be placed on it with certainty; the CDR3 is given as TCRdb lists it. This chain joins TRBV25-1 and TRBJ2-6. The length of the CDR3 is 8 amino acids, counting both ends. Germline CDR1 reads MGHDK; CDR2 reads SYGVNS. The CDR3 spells CASSEWTS.

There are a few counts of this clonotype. The CDR3 DNA sequence: TGTGCCAGCAGCCGTCCGGGGGTAGGGGAGACCCAGTACTTC. Amino acid sequence: CASSRPGVGETQYF. The chain joins TRBV10-3 to TRBJ2-5; maybe TRBD2 (6 bases). V lost 10 bases and J 5 bases, leaving 20 bases between the germline ends. Per the germline V gene, CDR1 is ENHRY and CDR2 is SYGVKD. The CDR3 covers 14 residues.

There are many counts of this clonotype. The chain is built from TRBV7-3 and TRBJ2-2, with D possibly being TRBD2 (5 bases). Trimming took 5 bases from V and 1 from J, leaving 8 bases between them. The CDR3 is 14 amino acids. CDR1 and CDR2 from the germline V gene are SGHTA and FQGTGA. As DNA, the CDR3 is TGTGCCAGCAGCCCCGGGGAGAACACCGGGGAGCTGTTTTTT. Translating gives CASSPGENTGELFF.

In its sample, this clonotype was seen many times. The CDR3 sequence: CASSLGLVYGYTF. CDR3 bases: TGTGCCAGCAGCTTGGGGTTGGTCTATGGCTACACCTTC. V usage is TRBV7-9 and J usage is TRBJ1-2; D is uncertain. The V end was cut by 3 bases, the J end by 4 bases, with 9 bases between. This CDR3 is built from 13 residues. From germline, CDR1 is SEHNR and CDR2 FQNEAQ (reference sequence).

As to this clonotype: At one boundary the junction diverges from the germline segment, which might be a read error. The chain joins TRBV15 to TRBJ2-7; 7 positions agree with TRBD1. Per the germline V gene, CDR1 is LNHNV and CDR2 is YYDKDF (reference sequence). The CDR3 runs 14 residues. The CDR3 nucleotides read TGTGCCACCAAGGCTACAGGGGTGACCTACGGGCAGTACTTC. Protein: CATKATGVTYGQYF.

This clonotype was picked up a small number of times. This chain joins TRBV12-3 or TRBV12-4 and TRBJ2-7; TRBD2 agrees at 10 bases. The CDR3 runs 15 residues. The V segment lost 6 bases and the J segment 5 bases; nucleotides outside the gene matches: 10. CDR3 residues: CASRTEAGGPHEQYF. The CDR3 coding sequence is TGTGCCAGCAGAACCGAAGCGGGAGGGCCGCACGAGCAGTACTTC.

As DNA, the CDR3 is TGCAGCGCCGCGACCTTAGCGGGAGCTCCAGATACGCAGTACTTC. This encodes CSAATLAGAPDTQYF. This chain connects TRBV29-1 to TRBJ2-7, with TRBD2 matching over 9 bases. The CDR3 consists of 15 residues. Germline trimming cut 7 bases from V and 9 bases from J; bases unmatched to any gene: 19. Germline V gene lookup returns CDR1 SQVTM and CDR2 ANQGSEA.

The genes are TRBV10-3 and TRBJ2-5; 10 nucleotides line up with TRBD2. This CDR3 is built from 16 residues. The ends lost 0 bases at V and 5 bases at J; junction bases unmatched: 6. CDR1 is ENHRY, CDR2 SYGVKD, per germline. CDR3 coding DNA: TGTGCCATCAGTGAGTCGGGAGCGGGAGGGCCGGAGACCCAGTACTTC. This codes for CAISESGAGGPETQYF.

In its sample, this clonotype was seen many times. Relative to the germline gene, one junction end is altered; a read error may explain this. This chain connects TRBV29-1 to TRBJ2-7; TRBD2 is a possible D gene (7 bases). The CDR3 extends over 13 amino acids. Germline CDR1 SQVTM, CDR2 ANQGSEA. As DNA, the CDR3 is TGCAGCGGGGGGGGGCGACAATCCTCCGAGCAGTACTTC. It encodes CSGGGRQSSEQYF.

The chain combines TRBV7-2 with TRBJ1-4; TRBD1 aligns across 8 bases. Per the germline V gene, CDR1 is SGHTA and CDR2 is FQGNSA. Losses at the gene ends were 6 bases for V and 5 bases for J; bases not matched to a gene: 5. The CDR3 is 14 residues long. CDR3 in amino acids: CASSWTGTNEKLFF. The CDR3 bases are TGTGCCAGCAGTTGGACAGGGACGAATGAAAAACTGTTTTTT.